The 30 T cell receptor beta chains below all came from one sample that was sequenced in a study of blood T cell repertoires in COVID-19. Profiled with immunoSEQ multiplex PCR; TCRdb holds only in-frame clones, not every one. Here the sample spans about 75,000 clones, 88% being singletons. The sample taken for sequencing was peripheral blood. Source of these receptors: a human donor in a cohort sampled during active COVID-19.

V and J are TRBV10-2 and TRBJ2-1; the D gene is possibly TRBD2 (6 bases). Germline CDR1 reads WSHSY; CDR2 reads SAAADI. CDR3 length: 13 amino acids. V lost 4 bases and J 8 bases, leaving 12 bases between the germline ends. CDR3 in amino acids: CASSVGGWDEQFF. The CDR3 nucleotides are TGCGCCAGCAGTGTTGGGGGGTGGGATGAGCAGTTCTTC.

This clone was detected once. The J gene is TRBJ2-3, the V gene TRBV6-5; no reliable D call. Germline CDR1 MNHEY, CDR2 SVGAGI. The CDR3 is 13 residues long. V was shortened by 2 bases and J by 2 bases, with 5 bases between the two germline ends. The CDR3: CASSYTDTDTQYF. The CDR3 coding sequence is TGTGCCAGCAGTTACACAGACACAGATACGCAGTATTTT.

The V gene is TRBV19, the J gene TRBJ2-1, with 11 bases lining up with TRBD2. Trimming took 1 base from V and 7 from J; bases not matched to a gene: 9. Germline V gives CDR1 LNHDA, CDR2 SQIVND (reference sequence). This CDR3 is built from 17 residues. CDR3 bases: TGTGCCAGTAGTATAGGACTAGCGGGAAGTCAAGGAAATGAGCAGTTCTTC. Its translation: CASSIGLAGSQGNEQFF. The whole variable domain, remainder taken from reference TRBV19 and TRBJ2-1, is DGGITQSPKYLFRKEGQNVTLSCEQNLNHDAMYWYRQDPGQGLRLIYYSQIVNDFQKGDIAEGYSVSREKKESFPLTVTSAQKNPTAFYLCASSIGLAGSQGNEQFFGPGTRLTVL.

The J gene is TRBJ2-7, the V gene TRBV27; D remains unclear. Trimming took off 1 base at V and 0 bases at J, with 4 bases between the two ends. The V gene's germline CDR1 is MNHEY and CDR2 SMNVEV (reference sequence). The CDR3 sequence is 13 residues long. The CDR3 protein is CASSLYGSYEQYF. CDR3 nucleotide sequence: TGTGCCAGCAGTTTATACGGCTCCTACGAGCAGTACTTC.

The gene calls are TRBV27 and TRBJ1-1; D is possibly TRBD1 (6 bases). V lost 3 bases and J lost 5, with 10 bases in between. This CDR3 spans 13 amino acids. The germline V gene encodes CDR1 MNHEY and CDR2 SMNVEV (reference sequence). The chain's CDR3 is CASSFTGQTEAFF. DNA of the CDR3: TGTGCCAGCAGTTTCACAGGGCAGACTGAAGCTTTCTTT.

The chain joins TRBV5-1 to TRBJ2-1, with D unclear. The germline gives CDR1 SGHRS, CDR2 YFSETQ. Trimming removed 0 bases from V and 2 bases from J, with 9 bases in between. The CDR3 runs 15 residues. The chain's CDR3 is CASSLVVEPYNEQFF. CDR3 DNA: TGCGCCAGCAGCTTGGTAGTCGAGCCCTACAATGAGCAGTTCTTC.

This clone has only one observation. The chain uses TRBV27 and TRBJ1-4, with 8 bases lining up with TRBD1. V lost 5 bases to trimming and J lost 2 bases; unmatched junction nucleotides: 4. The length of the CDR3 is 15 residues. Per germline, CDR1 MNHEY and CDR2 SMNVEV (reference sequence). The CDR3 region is CASSGYRGTNEKLFF. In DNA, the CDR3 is TGTGCCAGCAGTGGGTACAGGGGGACTAATGAAAAACTGTTTTTT.

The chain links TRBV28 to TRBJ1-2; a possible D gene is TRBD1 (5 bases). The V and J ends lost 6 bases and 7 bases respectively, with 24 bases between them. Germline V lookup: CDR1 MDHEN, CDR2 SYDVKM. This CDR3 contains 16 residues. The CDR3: CASSSDLRGSLRGYTF. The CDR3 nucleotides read TGTGCCAGCAGCAGTGATCTAAGGGGTTCTTTACGTGGCTACACCTTC.

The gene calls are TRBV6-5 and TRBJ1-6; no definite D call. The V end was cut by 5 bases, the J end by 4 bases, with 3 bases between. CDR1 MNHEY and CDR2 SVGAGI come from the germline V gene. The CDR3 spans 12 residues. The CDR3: CASSRYNSPLHF. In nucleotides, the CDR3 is TGTGCCAGCAGTCGTTATAATTCACCCCTCCACTTT.

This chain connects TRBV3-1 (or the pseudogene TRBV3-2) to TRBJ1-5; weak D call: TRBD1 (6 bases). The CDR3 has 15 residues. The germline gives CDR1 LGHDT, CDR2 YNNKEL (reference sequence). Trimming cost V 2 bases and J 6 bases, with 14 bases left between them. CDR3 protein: CASSQSTGTPQPQHF. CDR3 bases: TGTGCCAGCAGCCAATCCACAGGGACCCCTCAGCCCCAGCATTTT.

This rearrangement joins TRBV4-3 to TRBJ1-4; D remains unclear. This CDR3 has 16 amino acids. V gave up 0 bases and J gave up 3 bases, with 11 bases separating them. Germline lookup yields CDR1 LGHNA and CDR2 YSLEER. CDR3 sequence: CASSQDRGIANEKLFF. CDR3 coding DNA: TGCGCCAGCAGCCAAGATAGAGGTATCGCTAATGAAAAACTGTTTTTT.

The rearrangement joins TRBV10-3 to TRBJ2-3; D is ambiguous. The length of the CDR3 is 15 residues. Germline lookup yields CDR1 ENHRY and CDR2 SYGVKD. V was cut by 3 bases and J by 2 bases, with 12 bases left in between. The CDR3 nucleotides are TGTGCCATCAGTGATCAGCCTAGTGCCACAGATACGCAGTATTTT. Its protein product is CAISDQPSATDTQYF.

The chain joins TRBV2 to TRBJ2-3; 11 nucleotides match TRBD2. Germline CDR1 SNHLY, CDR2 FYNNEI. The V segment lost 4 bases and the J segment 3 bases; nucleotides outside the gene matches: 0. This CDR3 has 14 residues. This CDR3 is CASSASGGTDTQYF. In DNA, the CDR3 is TGTGCCAGCAGTGCTAGCGGGGGGACAGATACGCAGTATTTT.

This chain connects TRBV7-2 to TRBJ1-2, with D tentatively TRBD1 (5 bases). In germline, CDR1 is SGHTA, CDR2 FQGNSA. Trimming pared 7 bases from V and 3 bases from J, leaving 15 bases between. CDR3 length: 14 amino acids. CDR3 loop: CASILKGYHYGYTF. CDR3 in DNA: TGTGCCAGCATCCTAAAGGGGTATCACTATGGCTACACCTTC.

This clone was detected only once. In nucleotides, the CDR3 is TGTGCCAGCAGGGCAGAACAAGAGACCCAGTACTTC. Its translation is CASRAEQETQYF. V is TRBV7-7 and J is TRBJ2-5; D gene unclear. Trimming removed 6 bases from V and 2 bases from J, with 7 bases in between. Germline V gene data show CDR1 as SSHAT and CDR2 as FNYEAQ (reference sequence). The CDR3 totals 12 residues.

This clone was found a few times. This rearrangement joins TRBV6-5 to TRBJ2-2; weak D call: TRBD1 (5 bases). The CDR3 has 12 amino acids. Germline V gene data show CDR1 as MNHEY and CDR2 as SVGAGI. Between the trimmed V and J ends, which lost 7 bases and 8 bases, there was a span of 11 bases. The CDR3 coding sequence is TGTGCCAGCATGATAGGGGCTGGGGAGCTGTTTTTT. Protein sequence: CASMIGAGELFF.

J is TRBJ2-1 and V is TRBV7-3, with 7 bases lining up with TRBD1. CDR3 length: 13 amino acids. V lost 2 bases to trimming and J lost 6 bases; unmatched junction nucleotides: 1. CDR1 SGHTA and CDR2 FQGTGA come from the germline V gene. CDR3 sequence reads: CASSLDRANEQFF. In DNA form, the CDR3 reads TGTGCCAGCAGCTTAGACAGGGCCAATGAGCAGTTCTTC.

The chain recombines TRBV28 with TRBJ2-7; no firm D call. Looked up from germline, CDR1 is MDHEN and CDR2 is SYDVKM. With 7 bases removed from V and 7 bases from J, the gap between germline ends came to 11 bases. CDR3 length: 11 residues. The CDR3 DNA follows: TGTGCCAGCACCCTTGGCATGGAGCAGTACTTC. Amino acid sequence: CASTLGMEQYF.

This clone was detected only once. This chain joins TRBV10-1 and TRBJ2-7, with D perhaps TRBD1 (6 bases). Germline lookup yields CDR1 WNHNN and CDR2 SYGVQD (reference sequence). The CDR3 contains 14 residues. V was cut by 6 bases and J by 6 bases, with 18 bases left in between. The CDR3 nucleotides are TGCGCCAGCAGCCCTACAGGGAGCCGGGGCGAGCAGTACTTC. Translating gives CASSPTGSRGEQYF.

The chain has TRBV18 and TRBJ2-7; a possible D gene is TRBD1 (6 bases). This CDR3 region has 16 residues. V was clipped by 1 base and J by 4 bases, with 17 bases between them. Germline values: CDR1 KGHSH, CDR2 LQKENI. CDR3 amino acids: CASSPRQGTQGYEQYF. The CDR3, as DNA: TGTGCCAGCTCACCACGTCAGGGGACCCAAGGTTACGAGCAGTACTTC. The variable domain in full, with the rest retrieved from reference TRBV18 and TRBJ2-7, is NAGVMQNPRHLVRRRGQEARLRCSPMKGHSHVYWYRQLPEEGLKFMVYLQKENIIDESGMPKERFSAEFPKEGPSILRIQQVVRGDSAAYFCASSPRQGTQGYEQYFGPGTRLTVT.

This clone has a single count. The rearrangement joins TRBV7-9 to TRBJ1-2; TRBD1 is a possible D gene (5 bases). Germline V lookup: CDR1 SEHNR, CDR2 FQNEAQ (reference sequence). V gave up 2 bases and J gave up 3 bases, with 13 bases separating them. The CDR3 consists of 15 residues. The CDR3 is CASSLPRGGHYGYTF. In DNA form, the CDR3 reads TGTGCCAGCAGCTTACCTAGGGGCGGTCACTATGGCTACACCTTC.

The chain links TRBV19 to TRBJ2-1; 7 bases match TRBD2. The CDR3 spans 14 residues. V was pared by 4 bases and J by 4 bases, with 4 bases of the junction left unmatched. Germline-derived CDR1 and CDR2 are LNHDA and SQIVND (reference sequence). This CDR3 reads CASSKRDQYNEQFF. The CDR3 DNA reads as TGTGCCAGTAGTAAGCGGGACCAATACAATGAGCAGTTCTTC. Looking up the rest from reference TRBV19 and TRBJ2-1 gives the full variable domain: DGGITQSPKYLFRKEGQNVTLSCEQNLNHDAMYWYRQDPGQGLRLIYYSQIVNDFQKGDIAEGYSVSREKKESFPLTVTSAQKNPTAFYLCASSKRDQYNEQFFGPGTRLTVL.

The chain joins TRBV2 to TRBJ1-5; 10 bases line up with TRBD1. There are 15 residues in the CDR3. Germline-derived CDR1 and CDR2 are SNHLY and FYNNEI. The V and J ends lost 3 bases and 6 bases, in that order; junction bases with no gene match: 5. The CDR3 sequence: CASSEDRGKVQPQHF. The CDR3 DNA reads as TGTGCCAGCAGTGAGGACAGGGGGAAAGTTCAGCCCCAGCATTTT.

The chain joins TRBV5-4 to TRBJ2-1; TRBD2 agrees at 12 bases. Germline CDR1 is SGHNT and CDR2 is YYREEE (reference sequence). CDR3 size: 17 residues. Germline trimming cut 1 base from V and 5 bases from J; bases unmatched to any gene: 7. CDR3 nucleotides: TGTGCCAGCAGCTTGATCCGACTAGCGGGAGAGGACAATGAGCAGTTCTTC. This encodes CASSLIRLAGEDNEQFF.

The CDR3, as DNA: TGTGCCAGCAGCCTGACAGGGATAAATAATTCACCCCTCCACTTT. The encoded protein is CASSLTGINNSPLHF. The chain couples TRBV2 to TRBJ1-6; 7 positions agree with TRBD1. J lost 5 bases, V lost 6 bases, and 7 bases had no gene match. Germline assignment: CDR1 SNHLY and CDR2 FYNNEI. The CDR3 runs 15 residues.

CDR3 loop: CASSQETGGVSTEAFF. The CDR3 coding sequence is TGCGCCAGCAGCCAAGAGACAGGGGGCGTATCCACTGAAGCTTTCTTT. The chain links TRBV4-1 to TRBJ1-1; 10 bases line up with TRBD1. Germline lookup yields CDR1 MGHRA and CDR2 YSYEKL. Trimming cost V 0 bases and J 4 bases; bases outside gene matches: 5. CDR3 length: 16 amino acids.

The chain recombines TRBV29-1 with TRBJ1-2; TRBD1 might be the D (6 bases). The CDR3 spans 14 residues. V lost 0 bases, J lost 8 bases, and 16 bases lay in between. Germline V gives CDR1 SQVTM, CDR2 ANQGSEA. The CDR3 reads CSVEEWEGVEGYTF. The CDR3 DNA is TGCAGCGTTGAAGAGTGGGAGGGGGTTGAAGGCTACACCTTC. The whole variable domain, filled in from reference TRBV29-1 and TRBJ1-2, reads SAVISQKPSRDICQRGTSLTIQCQVDSQVTMMFWYRQQPGQSLTLIATANQGSEATYESGFVIDKFPISRPNLTFSTLTVSNMSPEDSSIYLCSVEEWEGVEGYTFGSGTRLTVV.

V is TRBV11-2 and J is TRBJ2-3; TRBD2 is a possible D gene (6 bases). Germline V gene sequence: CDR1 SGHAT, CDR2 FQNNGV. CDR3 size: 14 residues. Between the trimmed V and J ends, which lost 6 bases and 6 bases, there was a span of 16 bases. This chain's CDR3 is CASSSSVGRDTQYF. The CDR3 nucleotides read TGTGCCAGCAGTTCTAGCGTTGGTCGGGATACGCAGTATTTT.

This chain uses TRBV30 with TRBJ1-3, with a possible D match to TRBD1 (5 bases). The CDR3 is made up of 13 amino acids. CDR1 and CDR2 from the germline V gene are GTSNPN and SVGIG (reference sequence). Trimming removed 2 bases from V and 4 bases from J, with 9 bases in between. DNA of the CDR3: TGTGCCTGGAGTAGGGGAGGGGGAAACACCATATATTTT. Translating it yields CAWSRGGGNTIYF.

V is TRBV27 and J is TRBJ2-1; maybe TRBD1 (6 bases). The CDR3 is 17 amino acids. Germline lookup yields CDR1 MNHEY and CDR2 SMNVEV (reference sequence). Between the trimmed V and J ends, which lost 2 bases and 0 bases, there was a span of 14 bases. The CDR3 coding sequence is TGTGCCAGCAGTTTACCGGGACACCTTAGCTCCTACAATGAGCAGTTCTTC. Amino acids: CASSLPGHLSSYNEQFF.